Below are 31 T cell receptor beta chains sequenced from a single sample in a study of radiation and T cells in renal cell carcinoma (dated by TCRdb to 2019 to 2021). The time point label of this sample denotes: baseline pretreatment blood. The meaning of the sample's treatment or condition label: 15 Gy SBRT to primary tumor, nephrectomy 4 weeks later. The method was the immunoSEQ multiplex PCR assay. Entries here come from immuneACCESS through TCRdb and include only in-frame sequences with V and J called. Some clones fail to appear in such tables; in the studies checked, an unresolved V gene covers under half of the shortfall, and the cause of the remainder is unknown. This sample has around 140,000 clones in its table, and approximately 90% of those were observed once. The top ten hold roughly 4% of the sample. The sample in question was blood, obtained from a patient whose treatment included radiotherapy and nephrectomy. These receptors were collected from a woman aged 70-85 years with renal cell carcinoma.

This rearrangement joins TRBV28 to TRBJ1-2, with TRBD1 as a possible D gene (6 bases). The V gene lost 3 bases and the J gene lost 5 bases, with 10 bases spanning the gap. This CDR3 spans 13 amino acids. Looked up from germline, CDR1 is MDHEN and CDR2 is SYDVKM. This CDR3 is CASSLRGEYGYTF. CDR3 nucleotides: TGTGCCAGCAGTTTGAGGGGGGAATATGGCTACACCTTC.

This clone was observed once. The chain has TRBV19 and TRBJ1-6; D possibly corresponds to TRBD1 (6 bases). Trimming cost V 7 bases and J 3 bases, with 19 bases left between them. The CDR3 has 17 amino acids. CDR1 is LNHDA, CDR2 SQIVND, per germline (reference sequence). The CDR3 DNA reads as TGTGCCAGTACCCCCCATCCGACAGGCTTCTATAATTCACCCCTCCACTTT. This translates into CASTPHPTGFYNSPLHF.

The chain employs TRBV10-3 and TRBJ2-7; tentative D call: TRBD1 (6 bases). CDR1 is ENHRY and CDR2 is SYGVKD in the germline V gene. The CDR3 has 15 residues. V was trimmed by 2 bases and J by 9 bases, leaving 20 bases between them. The CDR3 protein is CAISEPKEGHVGQYF. DNA for the CDR3: TGTGCCATCAGTGAGCCGAAAGAGGGACACGTCGGGCAGTACTTC.

Only one count was recorded for this clone. The chain uses TRBV5-1 and TRBJ2-6; D is unclear. This CDR3 is 16 amino acids long. Germline assignment: CDR1 SGHRS and CDR2 YFSETQ. Deletions cut 1 base from V and 0 bases from J, with 8 bases between. The CDR3 sequence is CASSLQSFSGANVLTF. The DNA for the CDR3 is TGCGCCAGCAGCTTGCAGTCGTTCTCTGGGGCCAACGTCCTGACTTTC.

The gene calls are TRBV29-1 and TRBJ2-5, with a weak D call TRBD1 (6 bases). V dropped 7 bases and J dropped 2 bases, with 11 bases sitting between them. Per the germline V gene, CDR1 is SQVTM and CDR2 is ANQGSEA. The CDR3 consists of 12 residues. As DNA, the CDR3 is TGCAGCGAACCGGGACATCAAGAGACCCAGTACTTC. Its protein product is CSEPGHQETQYF.

The chain combines TRBV19 with TRBJ1-1; D uncertain. CDR1 is LNHDA and CDR2 is SQIVND in the germline V gene (reference sequence). V lost 5 bases and J 4 bases, leaving 14 bases between the germline ends. This CDR3 region has 14 residues. Here the CDR3 reads CASSPRGRGTEAFF. In DNA, the CDR3 is TGTGCCAGTAGTCCCCGCGGACGGGGCACTGAAGCTTTCTTT.

The chain uses TRBV2 and TRBJ2-1, with D maybe TRBD2 (5 bases). The CDR3 is 11 residues long. V was cut by 11 bases and J by 9 bases, with 14 bases left in between. CDR1 is SNHLY and CDR2 is FYNNEI in the germline V gene. The CDR3 sequence: CAGTRGSEQFF. Here the CDR3 DNA reads TGTGCCGGAACACGGGGATCTGAGCAGTTCTTC.

The chain joins TRBV28 to TRBJ1-2; a possible D gene is TRBD1 (6 bases). The CDR3 totals 16 residues. V lost 7 bases, J lost 4 bases, and 22 bases lay in between. Germline V gives CDR1 MDHEN, CDR2 SYDVKM. Here the CDR3 DNA reads TGTGCCAGCACTCTACCAGACGCCGGGACACCCTATGGCTACACCTTC. Translation: CASTLPDAGTPYGYTF.

This clone appeared a few times. The V call is TRBV4-2, the J call TRBJ2-1; 7 nucleotides align to TRBD1. Looked up from germline, CDR1 is LGHNA and CDR2 is YNFKEQ. V shed 0 bases and J 4 bases; nucleotides not matched to a gene: 3. The CDR3 contains 15 residues. CDR3 DNA: TGTGCCAGCAGCCAAGAAAGGGGGCCGTACAATGAGCAGTTCTTC. Translating gives CASSQERGPYNEQFF.

The rearrangement links TRBV11-3 to TRBJ1-1, with 8 bases identical to TRBD1. The CDR3 runs to 13 residues. Germline lookup yields CDR1 SGHNT and CDR2 YENEEA. Trimming at V came to 7 bases and at J to 6 bases, leaving 7 bases not matched to a gene. In DNA, the CDR3 is TGTGCCAGCACTTTTACAGGGGGGGCTGAAGCTTTCTTT. It encodes CASTFTGGAEAFF.

The chain links TRBV5-4 to TRBJ2-1, with 14 bases that match TRBD2. CDR3 length: 16 amino acids. CDR1 and CDR2 (germline): SGHNT, YYREEE (reference sequence). V shed 3 bases, J shed 6 bases, and the junction held 5 bases outside the gene matches. CDR3 nucleotide sequence: TGTGCCAGCAGCTCAGGACTAGCGGGGGGCCCCAATGAGCAGTTCTTC. It is translated as CASSSGLAGGPNEQFF. Full variable domain (rest looked up from reference TRBV5-4 and TRBJ2-1): ETGVTQSPTHLIKTRGQQVTLRCSSQSGHNTVSWYQQALGQGPQFIFQYYREEENGRGNFPPRFSGLQFPNYSSELNVNALELDDSALYLCASSSGLAGGPNEQFFGPGTRLTVL.

The rearrangement links TRBV6-1 to TRBJ2-2, with D tentatively TRBD1 (5 bases). The CDR3 length is 14 residues. The germline V gene has CDR1 MNHNS and CDR2 SASEGT. The V gene lost 7 bases and the J gene lost 2 bases, with 11 bases spanning the gap. DNA of the CDR3: TGTGCCAGCATTAGACAGCAAAACACCGGGGAGCTGTTTTTT. Translated, it gives CASIRQQNTGELFF.

The V and J genes are TRBV30 and TRBJ1-6; a weak D match, TRBD1 (5 bases). V was pared by 0 bases and J by 7 bases, with 13 bases between. Per the germline V gene, CDR1 is GTSNPN and CDR2 is SVGIG (reference sequence). The CDR3 sequence is 15 residues long. The CDR3 reads CAWSVLAGGNSPLHF. The CDR3 DNA follows: TGTGCCTGGAGTGTACTGGCGGGGGGAAATTCACCCCTCCACTTT. Complete variable domain (other parts from reference TRBV30 and TRBJ1-6): SQTIHQWPATLVQPVGSPLSLECTVEGTSNPNLYWYRQAAGRGLQLLFYSVGIGQISSEVPQNLSASRPQDRQFILSSKKLLLSDSGFYLCAWSVLAGGNSPLHFGNGTRLTVT.

The rearrangement joins TRBV5-1 to TRBJ2-4; TRBD1 aligns across 8 bases. V shed 0 bases and J 8 bases; nucleotides not matched to a gene: 7. The CDR3 covers 15 residues. CDR1 and CDR2 from the germline V gene are SGHRS and YFSETQ. CDR3 in amino acids: CASSLASGGAYIQYF. CDR3 nucleotides: TGCGCCAGCAGCTTGGCCTCAGGGGGCGCTTACATTCAGTACTTC.

The chain uses TRBV5-1 and TRBJ2-7; 8 positions agree with TRBD1. Germline assignment: CDR1 SGHRS and CDR2 YFSETQ. The CDR3 sequence is 16 residues long. Unmatched junction bases numbered 11, after V lost 3 bases and J lost 3 bases. CDR3 nucleotides: TGCGCCAGCAGCTCGACCGGGACAGGATTCTTCTACGAGCAGTACTTC. This encodes CASSSTGTGFFYEQYF.

This chain connects TRBV5-6 to TRBJ2-5; the match to TRBD2 covers 13 bases. V shed 3 bases, J shed 3 bases, and the junction held 8 bases outside the gene matches. The CDR3 runs to 17 residues. CDR1 is SGHDT, CDR2 YYEEEE, per germline. The DNA for the CDR3 is TGTGCCAGCAGCTCCGAACTAGCGGGGGGGGTCAAAGAGACCCAGTACTTC. It is translated as CASSSELAGGVKETQYF.

About this clone itself: It may be a read error: a sequence one base away is much more abundant. The chain employs TRBV5-7 and TRBJ2-6; no firm D call. TRBV5-7 is identified as an open reading frame with a role that is uncertain. The CDR3 totals 15 residues. Trimming shortened V by 4 bases and J by 0 bases, and 8 bases separated the two germline ends. The CDR3 sequence is CASSPGGSGANVLTF. The CDR3 DNA reads as TGTGCCAGCAGCCCCGGTGGCTCTGGGGCCAACGTCCTGACTTTC.

The rearrangement joins TRBV7-2 to TRBJ2-1, with TRBD2 matching 9 bases. The junction had 6 bases not matched to a gene; V was cut back by 0 bases and J by 0 bases. Germline assignment: CDR1 SGHTA and CDR2 FQGNSA. This CDR3 is 18 amino acids long. The CDR3 here is CASSLASGGLSSYNEQFF. The CDR3 bases are TGTGCCAGCAGCTTAGCTAGCGGGGGCCTTAGCTCCTACAATGAGCAGTTCTTC.

This clone came up once. This chain joins TRBV11-1 and TRBJ2-3; D remains unclear. V was cut by 1 base and J by 5 bases, with 16 bases left in between. The CDR3 runs 16 residues. Germline-derived CDR1 and CDR2 are SGHAT and FQDESV (reference sequence). CDR3 nucleotide sequence: TGTGCCAGCAGCTTAGGGGCTGGAACTGGGATAGATACGCAGTATTTT. Translating it yields CASSLGAGTGIDTQYF.

The V call is TRBV28, the J call TRBJ2-5; a possible D gene is TRBD2 (5 bases). CDR3 length equals 15 residues. In germline, CDR1 is MDHEN, CDR2 SYDVKM. V dropped 3 bases and J dropped 2 bases, with 13 bases sitting between them. CDR3 DNA: TGTGCCAGCAGTTTGCTTTTGGGGAGTCAAGAGACCCAGTACTTC. It translates to CASSLLLGSQETQYF.

The V and J genes are TRBV7-2 and TRBJ2-4; 10 bases line up with TRBD2. V trimming: 3 bases; J trimming: 6 bases; junction bases outside the gene matches: 2. The CDR3 runs 14 residues. Germline loops: CDR1 SGHTA, CDR2 FQGNSA. CDR3 sequence: CASSFLAGGNIQYF. CDR3 coding DNA: TGTGCCAGCAGCTTTTTAGCGGGGGGAAACATTCAGTACTTC.

The J gene is TRBJ2-3, the V gene TRBV10-3; weak D call: TRBD2 (6 bases). CDR3 length equals 15 residues. The V end was cut by 7 bases, the J end by 3 bases, with 17 bases between. Germline-derived CDR1 and CDR2 are ENHRY and SYGVKD. The CDR3 loop reads CAITNQGLQTDTQYF. In DNA, the CDR3 is TGTGCCATCACCAACCAGGGACTGCAGACAGATACGCAGTATTTT.

This clone showed up just a few times. The chain links TRBV7-2 to TRBJ1-6; possible D gene TRBD1, 5 bases. Germline V CDR1 and CDR2: SGHTA, FQGNSA. The CDR3 loop spans 14 amino acids. V was trimmed by 1 base and J by 7 bases, leaving 8 bases between them. As DNA, the CDR3 is TGTGCCAGCAGCTTAGAAGGGGCCAATTCACCCCTCCACTTT. It specifies CASSLEGANSPLHF.

This sequence joins TRBV4-1 and TRBJ2-5; 8 bases agree with TRBD2. This CDR3 is 18 amino acids long. Germline V gene sequence: CDR1 MGHRA, CDR2 YSYEKL. The V segment lost 1 base and the J segment 5 bases; nucleotides outside the gene matches: 15. The CDR3 reads CASSQGGLAGGRGETQYF. The CDR3 coding sequence is TGCGCCAGCAGCCAAGGGGGTCTAGCGGGTGGAAGAGGGGAGACCCAGTACTTC.

The chain employs TRBV28 and TRBJ2-7; D remains unclear. The ends were cut back, 6 bases at V and 1 base at J, with 16 bases in the middle. This CDR3 has 15 amino acids. Germline assignment: CDR1 MDHEN and CDR2 SYDVKM. CDR3: CASSVVRSGSYEQYF. The CDR3 DNA reads as TGTGCCAGCAGCGTGGTGAGGTCCGGGTCCTACGAGCAGTACTTC.

In the case of this clone: One junction end does not reproduce the germline sequence, and a read error may be involved. The chain employs TRBV7-2 and TRBJ1-1; no definite D call. The CDR3 consists of 13 residues. CDR1 SGHTA and CDR2 FQGNSA come from the germline V gene. CDR3 protein: CAGSLVRITEAFF. In DNA form, the CDR3 reads TGTGCCGGCAGCTTAGTACGCATCACTGAAGCTTTCTTT. Variable domain in full (rest from reference TRBV7-2 and TRBJ1-1): GAGVSQSPSNKVTEKGKDVELRCDPISGHTALYWYRQSLGQGLEFLIYFQGNSAPDKSGLPSDRFSAERTGGSVSTLTIQRTQQEDSAVYLCAGSLVRITEAFFGQGTRLTVV.

V usage is TRBV7-2 and J usage is TRBJ2-2, with 7 nucleotides matching TRBD2. The junction had 6 bases not matched to a gene; V was cut back by 1 base and J by 7 bases. The CDR3 sequence is 15 residues long. The germline V gene encodes CDR1 SGHTA and CDR2 FQGNSA. The CDR3 loop is CASSLGGGGGGELFF. The CDR3 nucleotides read TGTGCCAGCAGCTTAGGCGGGGGAGGTGGCGGGGAGCTGTTTTTT.

V usage is TRBV5-1 and J usage is TRBJ1-3, with 12 nucleotides matching TRBD1. V was clipped by 3 bases and J by 6 bases; unmatched bases: 1. CDR3 length equals 14 residues. CDR1 and CDR2 (germline): SGHRS, YFSETQ. CDR3 DNA sequence: TGCGCCAGCAGCTCGGGACAGGGGGCAAACACCATATATTTT. As protein: CASSSGQGANTIYF.

The chain has TRBV28 and TRBJ1-1; TRBD1 matches at 7 bases. CDR1 is MDHEN and CDR2 is SYDVKM in the germline V gene. The CDR3 extends over 13 amino acids. V was pared by 6 bases and J by 5 bases, with 6 bases of the junction left unmatched. The CDR3 DNA sequence: TGTGCCAGCAGGGTTAGGGGGCTTACTGAAGCTTTCTTT. It specifies CASRVRGLTEAFF.

The rearrangement joins TRBV10-1 to TRBJ2-3, with 10 positions matching TRBD2. Germline V gene lookup returns CDR1 WNHNN and CDR2 SYGVQD (reference sequence). This CDR3 comprises 15 residues. After removal of 2 bases from V and 2 bases from J, the junction contained 1 base not matched to a gene. This CDR3 is CASSELAGDTDTQYF. The CDR3 nucleotides read TGCGCCAGCAGTGAGCTAGCGGGAGACACAGATACGCAGTATTTT.

V usage is TRBV27 and J usage is TRBJ1-2; D unresolved. V was cut by 3 bases and J by 4 bases, with 21 bases left in between. The germline CDR1 and CDR2 sequences are MNHEY and SMNVEV (reference sequence). The CDR3 totals 17 residues. The DNA of the CDR3 is TGTGCCAGCAGTTTGATTACCGGACGGTTAAGCTCCTATGGCTACACCTTC. This encodes CASSLITGRLSSYGYTF.